These 4 T cell receptor beta chains share one sample of origin, sequenced in a study of PD-1 blockade in classical Hodgkin lymphoma. Described time point: cycle 4 day 1 (C4D1), after more than five weeks of nivolumab. Each and every patient relapsed after autologous stem cell transplantation, and patients got differing brentuximab vedotin exposure. The data were produced by immunoSEQ multiplex PCR, yet TCRdb's version contains in-frame clones alone and is incomplete. Here the sample spans about 47,000 clones, 70% to 80% being singletons. The sequencing here drew on peripheral blood mononuclear cells (PBMCs), taken before the fourth cycle of nivolumab. These receptors originate from a human donor with classical Hodgkin lymphoma.

This chain joins TRBV11-2 and TRBJ2-7; D might be TRBD2 (5 bases). Germline-derived CDR1 and CDR2 are SGHAT and FQNNGV. CDR3 length equals 15 residues. Trimming removed 7 bases from V and 0 bases from J, with 16 bases in between. The CDR3 DNA reads as TGTGCCAGCACCCTAGGAGGCAGTTACTCCTACGAGCAGTACTTC. This codes for CASTLGGSYSYEQYF. Combining the CDR3 with reference TRBV11-2 and TRBJ2-7 gives the whole variable domain EAGVAQSPRYKIIEKRQSVAFWCNPISGHATLYWYQQILGQGPKLLIQFQNNGVVDDSQLPKDRFSAERLKGVDSTLKIQPAKLEDSAVYLCASTLGGSYSYEQYFGPGTRLTVT.

This clone appeared a few times. This sequence joins TRBV27 and TRBJ2-1; 7 bases are a match to TRBD1. J was trimmed by 3 bases and V by 2 bases; bases with no gene match: 13. The CDR3 extends over 18 amino acids. Looked up from germline, CDR1 is MNHEY and CDR2 is SMNVEV (reference sequence). CDR3 bases: TGTGCCAGCAGTTTACCAATAGGGACAGTAACGGGCTACAATGAGCAGTTCTTC. Translated, it gives CASSLPIGTVTGYNEQFF.

V gene TRBV10-1 combines with J gene TRBJ2-3; tentative D call: TRBD2 (6 bases). V was trimmed by 3 bases and J by 4 bases, leaving 8 bases between them. The germline gives CDR1 WNHNN, CDR2 SYGVQD (reference sequence). The CDR3 spans 13 residues. The DNA of the CDR3 is TGCGCCAGCAGTGACCCGGGAGCAGATACGCAGTATTTT. It encodes CASSDPGADTQYF.

The V and J genes are TRBV5-5 and TRBJ2-7; 8 nucleotides align to TRBD1. From germline, CDR1 is SGHKS and CDR2 YYEKEE (reference sequence). The CDR3 totals 14 residues. After removal of 5 bases from V and 2 bases from J, the junction contained 6 bases not matched to a gene. The CDR3 reads CASRAGQGAYEQYF. CDR3 DNA: TGTGCCAGCAGGGCCGGACAGGGAGCCTACGAGCAGTACTTC.